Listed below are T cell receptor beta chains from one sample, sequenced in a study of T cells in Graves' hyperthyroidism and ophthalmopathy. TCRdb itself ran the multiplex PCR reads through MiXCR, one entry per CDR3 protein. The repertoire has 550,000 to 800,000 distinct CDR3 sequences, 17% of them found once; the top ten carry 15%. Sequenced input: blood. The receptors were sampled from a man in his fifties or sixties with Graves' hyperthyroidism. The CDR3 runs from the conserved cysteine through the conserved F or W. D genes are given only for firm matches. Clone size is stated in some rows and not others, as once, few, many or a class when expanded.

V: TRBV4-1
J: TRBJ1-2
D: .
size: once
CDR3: CASSQDRGRGYGYTF
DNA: TGCGCCAGCAGCCAAGATCGGGGACGCGGCTATGGCTACACCTTC

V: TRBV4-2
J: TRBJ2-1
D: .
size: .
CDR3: CASSQGISGSDKDEQFF
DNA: TGTGCCAGCAGCCAAGGGATTAGCGGCTCTGATAAGGATGAGCAGTTCTTC

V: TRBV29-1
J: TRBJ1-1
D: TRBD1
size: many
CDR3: CSVEDGTVNTEAFF
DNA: TGCAGCGTTGAAGATGGGACAGTGAACACTGAAGCTTTCTTT

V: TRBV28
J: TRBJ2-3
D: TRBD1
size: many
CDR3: CASSLSGQGTDTQYF
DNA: TGTGCCAGCAGCCTTTCGGGACAGGGGACAGATACGCAGTATTTT

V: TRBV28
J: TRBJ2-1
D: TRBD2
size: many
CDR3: CASSPLLARAGYNEQFF
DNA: TGTGCCAGCAGTCCCTTACTAGCGCGCGCCGGATACAATGAGCAGTTCTTC

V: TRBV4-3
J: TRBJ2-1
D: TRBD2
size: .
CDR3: CASSQGREMGNEQFF
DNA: TGCGCCAGCAGCCAAGGGCGGGAGATGGGTAATGAGCAGTTCTTC

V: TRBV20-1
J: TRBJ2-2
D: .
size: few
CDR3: CSARDLGVGTGELFF
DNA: TGCAGTGCTAGAGATTTAGGAGTGGGGACCGGGGAGCTGTTTTTT

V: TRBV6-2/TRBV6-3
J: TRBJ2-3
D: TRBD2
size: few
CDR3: CASSFAGTSGSPTDTQYF
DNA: TGTGCCAGCAGTTTCGCCGGGACTAGCGGGAGCCCCACAGATACGCAGTATTTT

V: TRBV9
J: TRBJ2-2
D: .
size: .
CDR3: CASSPRTSNTGELFF
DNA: TGTGCCAGCAGCCCTCGGACTTCCAACACCGGGGAGCTGTTTTTT

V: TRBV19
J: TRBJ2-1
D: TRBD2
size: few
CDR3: CASSHGRETPNEQFF
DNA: TGTGCCAGTAGCCACGGGCGGGAGACCCCCAATGAGCAGTTCTTC

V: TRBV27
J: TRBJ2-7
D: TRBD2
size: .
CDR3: CASTSLAEPSLYEQYF
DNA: TGTGCCAGCACTAGCCTAGCGGAACCATCTCTCTACGAGCAGTACTTC

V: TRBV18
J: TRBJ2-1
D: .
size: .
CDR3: CASSPPVSGNLFF
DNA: TGTGCCAGCTCACCACCCGTCAGCGGAAATTTGTTCTTC

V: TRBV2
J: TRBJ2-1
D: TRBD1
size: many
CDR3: CASSEDRGPDEQFF
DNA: TGTGCCAGCAGCGAAGACAGGGGCCCCGATGAGCAGTTCTTC

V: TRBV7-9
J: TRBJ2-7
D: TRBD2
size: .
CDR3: CASSFLGRPQDSGSYEQYF
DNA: TGTGCCAGCAGCTTTTTGGGTAGGCCTCAGGATAGCGGGAGTTACGAGCAGTACTTC

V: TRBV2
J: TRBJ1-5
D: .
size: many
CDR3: CASSERSNQPQHF
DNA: TGTGCCAGCAGTGAACGCTCGAATCAGCCCCAGCATTTT

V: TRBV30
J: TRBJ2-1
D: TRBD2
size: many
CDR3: CAWATSGGGNEQFF
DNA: TGTGCCTGGGCGACTAGCGGTGGAGGAAATGAGCAGTTCTTC